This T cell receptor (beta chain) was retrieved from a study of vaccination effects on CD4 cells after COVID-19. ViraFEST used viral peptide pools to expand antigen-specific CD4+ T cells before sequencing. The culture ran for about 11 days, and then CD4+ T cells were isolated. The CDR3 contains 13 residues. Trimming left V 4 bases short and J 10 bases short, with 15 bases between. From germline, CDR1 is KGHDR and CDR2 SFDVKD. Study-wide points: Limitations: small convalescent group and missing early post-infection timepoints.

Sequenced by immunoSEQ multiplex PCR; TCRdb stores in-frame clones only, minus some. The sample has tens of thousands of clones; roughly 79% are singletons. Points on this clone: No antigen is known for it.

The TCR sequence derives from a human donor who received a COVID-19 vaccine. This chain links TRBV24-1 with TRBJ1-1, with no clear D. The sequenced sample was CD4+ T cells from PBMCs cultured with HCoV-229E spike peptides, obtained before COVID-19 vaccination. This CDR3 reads CATSDTRTPSAFF. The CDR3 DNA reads TGTGCCACCAGTGACACGAGGACCCCTTCAGCTTTCTTT.